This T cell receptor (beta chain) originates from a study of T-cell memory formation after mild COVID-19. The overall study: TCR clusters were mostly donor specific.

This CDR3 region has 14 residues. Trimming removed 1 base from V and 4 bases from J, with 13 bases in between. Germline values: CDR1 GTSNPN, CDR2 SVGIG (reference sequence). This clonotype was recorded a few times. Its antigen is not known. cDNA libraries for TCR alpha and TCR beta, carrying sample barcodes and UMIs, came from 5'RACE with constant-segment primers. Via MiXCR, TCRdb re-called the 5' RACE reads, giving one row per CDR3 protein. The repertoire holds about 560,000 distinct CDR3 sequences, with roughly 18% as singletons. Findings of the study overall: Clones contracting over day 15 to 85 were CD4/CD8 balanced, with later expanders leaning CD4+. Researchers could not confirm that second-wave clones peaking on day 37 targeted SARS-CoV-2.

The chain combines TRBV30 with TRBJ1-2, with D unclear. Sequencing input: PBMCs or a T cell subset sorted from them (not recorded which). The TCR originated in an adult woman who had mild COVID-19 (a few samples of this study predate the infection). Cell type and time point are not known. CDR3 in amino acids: CAWSARPAGYGYTF. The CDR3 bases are TGTGCCTGGAGTGCCCGCCCGGCAGGCTATGGCTACACCTTC. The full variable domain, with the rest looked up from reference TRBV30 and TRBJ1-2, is SQTIHQWPATLVQPVGSPLSLECTVEGTSNPNLYWYRQAAGRGLQLLFYSVGIGQISSEVPQNLSASRPQDRQFILSSKKLLLSDSGFYLCAWSARPAGYGYTFGSGTRLTVV.